This T cell receptor beta chain was profiled in a study of T cells in Graves' hyperthyroidism and ophthalmopathy. Patients were excluded for uncontrolled infection, other autoimmune disease, pregnancy or lactation. It was over 9.5 ml of fresh peripheral blood that supplied the PBMCs. This clonotype was observed many times. Its specificity is unknown. Findings of the study overall: Blood held most thyroid clonotypes expanded above 0.001 frequency. Ophthalmopathy was model-predicted a median approximately six months pre-onset.

Template material for amplifying TCR beta CDR3 regions consisted of RNA transcripts. HTBI primers were the set used in a first-round RT-PCR of the TCR CDR3. MiXCR, run by TCRdb on the multiplex PCR reads, gives a single entry per CDR3 protein. The sample includes a few hundred thousand distinct CDR3 sequences, around 13% of them seen just once. Germline V gene sequence: CDR1 MDHEN, CDR2 SYDVKM. This CDR3 has 15 residues. With 4 bases removed from V and 5 bases from J, the gap between germline ends came to 18 bases. This rearrangement joins TRBV28 to TRBJ2-7; possibly TRBD2 for D (6 bases). The sample consisted of blood. The sequence derives from a woman aged 18-29 years with Graves' hyperthyroidism. The CDR3 loop reads CASSSPEAGNHEQYF. For the CDR3, the DNA is TGTGCCAGCAGTTCCCCCGAGGCGGGGAACCACGAGCAGTACTTC. The full variable domain, in which reference TRBV28 and TRBJ2-7 provide the parts outside the CDR3, is DVKVTQSSRYLVKRTGEKVFLECVQDMDHENMFWYRQDPGLGLRLIYFSYDVKMKEKGDIPEGYSVSREKKERFSLILESASTNQTSMYLCASSSPEAGNHEQYFGPGTRLTVT.